These T cell receptor beta chains were read from a single sample in a study of identifying expanded T cells in peripheral blood. Repertoires were generated with immunoSEQ multiplex PCR, while TCRdb's copy carries only in-frame clones and drops some. The sample yields under 85,000 clones, 80% to 85% seen once. Input material: blood. The receptors stem from a person between 18 and 69 years old in good health. Each CDR3 is given with its conserved first and last residue. D genes are given only for firm matches.

TRBV28	TRBJ2-5	NA	CASSRPWGMGETQYF
TRBV20-1	TRBJ2-7	NA	CSARGRYEQYF
TRBV10-3	TRBJ1-5	TRBD1	CAISAVAGTDNQPQHF
TRBV7-2	TRBJ1-2	TRBD1	CASSLGGAGGDGYTF
TRBV13	TRBJ1-2	TRBD1	CASSSDRVYGYTF
TRBV7-8	TRBJ2-2	NA	CASSLARFGTGELFF
TRBV6-6	TRBJ1-2	TRBD1	CASSYSTDRDYGYTF
TRBV29-1	TRBJ1-2	NA	CSVLQGSGYGYTF
TRBV4-2	TRBJ2-7	NA	CASSQASGTIYEQYF
TRBV19	TRBJ1-5	TRBD1	CASSETGGRQPQHF